Sequencing of this T cell receptor beta chain was carried out in a study of cytomegalovirus exposure and HLA in healthy donors. Findings and caveats of the study: Among TCR beta chains, those listed as cytomegalovirus-associated numbered over 150.

Points on this clone: Its antigen is unidentified.

Amplification used 60 Vbeta primers and 13 Jbeta primers. Sequencing used immunoSEQ multiplex PCR; TCRdb keeps in-frame clones, though not all of them. This table has 130,000 to 150,000 clones, more than 70% appearing once. The clonotype comes from a woman aged 45-59 years in good health and CMV-seronegative. What was sequenced was PBMCs.

In nucleotides, the CDR3 is TGTGCCAGCAGTTTACCCGAGACAGGGGGCGGGTACGAGCAGTACTTC. Amino acid sequence: CASSLPETGGGYEQYF. J is TRBJ2-7 and V is TRBV28; 10 bases agree with TRBD1. Germline assignment: CDR1 MDHEN and CDR2 SYDVKM. The CDR3 spans 16 residues. With 2 bases clipped from V and 4 bases from J, the junction kept 8 bases outside the gene matches.